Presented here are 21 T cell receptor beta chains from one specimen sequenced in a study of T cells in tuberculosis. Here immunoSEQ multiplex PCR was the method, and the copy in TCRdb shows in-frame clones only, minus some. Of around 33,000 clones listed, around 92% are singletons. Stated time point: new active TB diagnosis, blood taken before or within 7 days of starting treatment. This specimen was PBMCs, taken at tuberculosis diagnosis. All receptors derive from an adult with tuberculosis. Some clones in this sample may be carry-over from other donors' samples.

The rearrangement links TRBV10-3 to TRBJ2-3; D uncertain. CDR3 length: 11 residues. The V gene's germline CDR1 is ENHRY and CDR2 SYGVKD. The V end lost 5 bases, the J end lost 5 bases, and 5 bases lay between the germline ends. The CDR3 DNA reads TGTGCCATCAGTCTAAAAGATACGCAGTATTTT. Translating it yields CAISLKDTQYF.

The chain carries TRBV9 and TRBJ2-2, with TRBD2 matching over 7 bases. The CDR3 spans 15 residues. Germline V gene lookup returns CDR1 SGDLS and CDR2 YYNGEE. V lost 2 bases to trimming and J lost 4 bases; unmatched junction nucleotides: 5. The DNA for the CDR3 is TGTGCCAGCAGCGTGGCTAGCGGATCCACCGGGGAGCTGTTTTTT. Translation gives CASSVASGSTGELFF.

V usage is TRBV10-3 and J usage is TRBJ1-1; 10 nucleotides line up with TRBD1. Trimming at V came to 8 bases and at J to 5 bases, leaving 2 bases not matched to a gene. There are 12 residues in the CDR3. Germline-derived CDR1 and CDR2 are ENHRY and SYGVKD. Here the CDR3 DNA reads TGTGCCATCCGGACAGGGGGGACTGAAGCTTTCTTT. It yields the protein CAIRTGGTEAFF.

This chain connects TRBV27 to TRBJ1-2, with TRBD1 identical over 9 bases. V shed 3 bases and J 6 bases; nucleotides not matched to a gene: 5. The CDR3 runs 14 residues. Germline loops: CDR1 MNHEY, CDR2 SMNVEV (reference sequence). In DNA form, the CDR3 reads TGTGCCAGCAGTTTTACAGGGGGCGCTGATGGCTACACCTTC. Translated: CASSFTGGADGYTF.

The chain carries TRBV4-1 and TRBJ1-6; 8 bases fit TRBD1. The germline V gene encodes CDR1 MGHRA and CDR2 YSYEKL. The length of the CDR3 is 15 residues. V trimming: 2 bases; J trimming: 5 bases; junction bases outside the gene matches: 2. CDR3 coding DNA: TGCGCCAGCAGCCAACACAGGGGGAATAATTCACCCCTCCACTTT. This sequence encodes CASSQHRGNNSPLHF.

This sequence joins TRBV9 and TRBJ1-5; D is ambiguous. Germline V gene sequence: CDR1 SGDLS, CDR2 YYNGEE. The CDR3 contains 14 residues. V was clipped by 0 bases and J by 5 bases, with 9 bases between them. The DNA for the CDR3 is TGTGCCAGCAGCGTAGAACGTACGGATCAGCCCCAGCATTTT. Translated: CASSVERTDQPQHF.

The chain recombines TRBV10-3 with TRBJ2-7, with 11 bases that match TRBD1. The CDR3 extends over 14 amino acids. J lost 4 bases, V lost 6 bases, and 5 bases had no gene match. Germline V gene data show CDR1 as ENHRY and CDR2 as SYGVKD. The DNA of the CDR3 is TGTGCCATCAGGGACAGGGGGCTTAGTTACGAGCAGTACTTC. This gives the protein CAIRDRGLSYEQYF.

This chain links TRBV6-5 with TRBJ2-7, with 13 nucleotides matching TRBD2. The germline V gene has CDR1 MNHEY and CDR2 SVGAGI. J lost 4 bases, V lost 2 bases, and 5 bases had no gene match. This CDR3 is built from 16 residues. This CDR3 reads CASSYRRLAGGYEQYF. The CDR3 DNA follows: TGTGCCAGCAGTTACCGACGACTAGCGGGGGGATACGAGCAGTACTTC.

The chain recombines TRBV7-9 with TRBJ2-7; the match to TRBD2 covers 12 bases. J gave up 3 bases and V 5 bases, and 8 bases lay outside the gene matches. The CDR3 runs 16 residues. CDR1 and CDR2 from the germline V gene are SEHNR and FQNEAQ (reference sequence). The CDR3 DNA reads TGTGCCAGCAGCCCTAGCGGGGGGGTTAGACTCTACGAGCAGTACTTC. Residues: CASSPSGGVRLYEQYF.

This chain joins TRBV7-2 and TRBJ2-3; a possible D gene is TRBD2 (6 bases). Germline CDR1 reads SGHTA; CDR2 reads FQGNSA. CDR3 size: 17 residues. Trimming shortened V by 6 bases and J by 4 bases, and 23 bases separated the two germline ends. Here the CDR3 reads CASSSMGLPPPSDTQYF. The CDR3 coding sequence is TGTGCCAGCAGTTCGATGGGACTTCCTCCCCCCTCAGATACGCAGTATTTT.

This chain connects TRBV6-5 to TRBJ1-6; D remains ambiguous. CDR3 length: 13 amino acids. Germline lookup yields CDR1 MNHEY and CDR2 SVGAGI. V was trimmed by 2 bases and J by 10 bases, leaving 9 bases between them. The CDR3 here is CASSYRGGSPLHF. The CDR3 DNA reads TGTGCCAGCAGTTACCGAGGCGGGTCACCCCTCCACTTT.

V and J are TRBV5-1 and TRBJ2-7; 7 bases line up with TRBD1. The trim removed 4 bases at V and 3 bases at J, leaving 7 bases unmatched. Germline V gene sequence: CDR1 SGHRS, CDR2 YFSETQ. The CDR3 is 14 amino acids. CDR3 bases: TGCGCCAGCAGCGTCGACAGGGACCTCTACGAGCAGTACTTC. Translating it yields CASSVDRDLYEQYF. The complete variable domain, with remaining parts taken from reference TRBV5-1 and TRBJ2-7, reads KAGVTQTPRYLIKTRGQQVTLSCSPISGHRSVSWYQQTPGQGLQFLFEYFSETQRNKGNFPGRFSGRQFSNSRSEMNVSTLELGDSALYLCASSVDRDLYEQYFGPGTRLTVT.

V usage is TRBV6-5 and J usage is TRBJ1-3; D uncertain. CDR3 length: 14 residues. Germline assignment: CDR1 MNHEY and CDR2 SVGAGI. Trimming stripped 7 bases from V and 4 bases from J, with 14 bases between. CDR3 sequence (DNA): TGTGCCAGCACCTTCTGGCCCGGGGGAAACACCATATATTTT. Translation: CASTFWPGGNTIYF.

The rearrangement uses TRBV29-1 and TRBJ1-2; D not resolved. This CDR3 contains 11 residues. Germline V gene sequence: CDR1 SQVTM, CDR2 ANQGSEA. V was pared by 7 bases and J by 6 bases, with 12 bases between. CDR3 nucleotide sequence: TGCAGCGCCTCCGGGAAGAATGGCTACACCTTC. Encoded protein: CSASGKNGYTF.

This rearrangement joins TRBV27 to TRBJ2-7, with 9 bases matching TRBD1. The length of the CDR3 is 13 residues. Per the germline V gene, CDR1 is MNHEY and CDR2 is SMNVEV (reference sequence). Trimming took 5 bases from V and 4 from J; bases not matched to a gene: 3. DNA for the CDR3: TGTGCCAGCAGTACAGGGGGCGCGTACGAGCAGTACTTC. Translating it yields CASSTGGAYEQYF.

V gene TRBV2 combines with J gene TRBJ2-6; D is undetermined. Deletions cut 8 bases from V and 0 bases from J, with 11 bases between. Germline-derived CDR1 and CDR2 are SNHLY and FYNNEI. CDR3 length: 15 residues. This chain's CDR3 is CASRVGNSGANVLTF. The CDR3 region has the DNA TGTGCCAGCCGGGTCGGTAACTCTGGGGCCAACGTCCTGACTTTC.

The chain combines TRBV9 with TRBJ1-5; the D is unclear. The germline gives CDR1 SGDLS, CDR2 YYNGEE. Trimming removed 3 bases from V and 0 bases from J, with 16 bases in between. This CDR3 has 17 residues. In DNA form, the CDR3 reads TGTGCCAGCAGCGACAGTGCTGGGTATGGTAGCAATCAGCCCCAGCATTTT. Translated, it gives CASSDSAGYGSNQPQHF.

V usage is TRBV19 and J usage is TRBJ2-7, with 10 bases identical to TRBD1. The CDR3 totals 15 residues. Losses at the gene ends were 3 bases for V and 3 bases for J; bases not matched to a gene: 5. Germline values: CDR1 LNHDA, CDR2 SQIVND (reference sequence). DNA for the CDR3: TGTGCCAGTAGTATCGGACAGGGGGGGGTCTACGAGCAGTACTTC. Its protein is CASSIGQGGVYEQYF.

The CDR3 DNA is TGCGCCAGCAGCCCTAGCCTAATACTAGCGGGGGGCTCCCCCGAGCAGTACTTC. Protein sequence: CASSPSLILAGGSPEQYF. This chain uses TRBV5-1 with TRBJ2-7; TRBD2 matches at 12 bases. There are 18 residues in the CDR3. The trim removed 4 bases at V and 6 bases at J, leaving 17 bases unmatched. The V gene's germline CDR1 is SGHRS and CDR2 YFSETQ.

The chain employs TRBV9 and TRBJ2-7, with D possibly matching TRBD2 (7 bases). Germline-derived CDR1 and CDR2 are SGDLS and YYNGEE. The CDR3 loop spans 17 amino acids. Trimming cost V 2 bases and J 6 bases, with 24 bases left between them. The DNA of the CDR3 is TGTGCCAGCAGCGTGGGTCAAGGGGGGGGTTACCCTGGCGAGCAGTACTTC. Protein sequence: CASSVGQGGGYPGEQYF.

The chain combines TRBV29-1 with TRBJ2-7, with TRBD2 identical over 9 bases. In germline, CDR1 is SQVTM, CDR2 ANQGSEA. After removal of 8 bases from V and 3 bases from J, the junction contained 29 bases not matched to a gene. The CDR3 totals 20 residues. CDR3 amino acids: CSSWLGVKDLAKRGDYEQYF. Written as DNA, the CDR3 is TGCAGCTCATGGTTGGGGGTTAAAGACTTGGCCAAGCGGGGGGACTACGAGCAGTACTTC.